Included here is one T cell receptor (beta chain) sequence, with context. No antigen is known for it. Time point given: after neoadjuvant nivolumab, at surgical resection. The data were taken from a study of neoadjuvant anti-PD-1 for oral cavity cancer. Study-level findings and limits: Non-responders to neoadjuvant nivolumab had significantly more clonal PBMC T cells than responders.

TCRdb's copy holds only in-frame clones and misses some; the assay was immunoSEQ multiplex PCR. The sample consists of about 14,000 clones, roughly 74% of them appearing once. Per the germline V gene, CDR1 is SNHLY and CDR2 is FYNNEI. Trimming removed 5 bases from V and 0 bases from J, with 13 bases in between. The CDR3 runs 15 residues. The rearrangement links TRBV2 to TRBJ1-2, with D possibly matching TRBD1 (5 bases). The TCR comes from a person between 40 and 79 years old with oral cavity squamous cell carcinoma. The source material was PBMCs, sampled after nivolumab (anti-PD-1) treatment. The CDR3 DNA is TGTGCCAGCAGTCGGGACCGCCTAGCTAACTATGGCTACACCTTC. Residues: CASSRDRLANYGYTF. The full variable domain, with the rest looked up from reference TRBV2 and TRBJ1-2, is EPEVTQTPSHQVTQMGQEVILRCVPISNHLYFYWYRQILGQKVEFLVSFYNNEISEKSEIFDDQFSVERPDGSNFTLKIRSTKLEDSAMYFCASSRDRLANYGYTFGSGTRLTVV.